This T cell receptor (beta chain) was found in a study of blood T cell repertoires in COVID-19 (dated by TCRdb to between 2020 and 2021). In terms of the full investigation: Samples covering the acute and convalescent phases of COVID-19 were provided by collaborators in the United States, Italy and Spain. Samples came from the ongoing ImmuneRACE study (first 160 participants) plus 1,254 subjects from 6 global collaborators. The dataset comprised deeply sampled blood TCRbeta repertoires from subjects exposed to, actively infected with, or recovered from COVID-19. A freely available public database, intended as a resource for researchers studying the immune response to SARS-CoV-2, is where the repertoires were released. A de-identified subject ID, COVID-19 status, age in years and sex were almost always included in the sample metadata. Where available, HLA class I and class II types were obtained from metadata supplied by the sample provider rather than from assay-based typing. The prospective study material was composed of cDNA or gDNA derived from T cells, B-cell-depleted T cells, or PBMCs.

Comment on this clone: The target of this receptor is not known. No per-base quality is available; no much larger clone lies one base away.

TCRbeta CDR3 regions were amplified from genomic DNA using the immunoSEQ Assay, a bias-controlled multiplex PCR. Per the authors' processing: The number of nucleated cells in each sample was estimated from the amplification of reference gene primers within the assay. To quantify the absolute abundance of each unique TCRbeta CDR3 rearrangement, sequence reads were collapsed and filtered. For each sample, productive Simpson clonality was calculated as the square root of Simpson's diversity index across productive rearrangements. TCRdb took over this immuneACCESS table, retaining in-frame rearrangements with V and J assigned. Such tables are incomplete; in checked studies, under half of the missing clones stem from an unresolved V gene, and the remainder is unexplained. That table is the source of V, J and clone size, and D and trimming were worked out from the DNA. For this sample the table gives about 56,000 clones, of which around 84% were detected only once. The ten top clones hold 10% to 15% of the sample.

The collaborating institutions used their own protocols to collect whole blood in K2EDTA tubes. For TCRbeta analysis, collaborator samples were shipped as frozen whole blood, as isolated PBMCs, or as DNA extracted from either sample type. Results and caveats for the whole study, not just this receptor: Clinical and demographic metadata were provided uncurated, with the amount varying by source and participant.

The CDR1 and CDR2 encoded by the germline V gene are MNHEY and SVGAGI. The CDR3 covers 13 residues, taking in both the cysteine and the phenylalanine. Only the CDR3 DNA stays, 39 bases, in frame from base 1. Trimming takes 10 bases from V and 2 bases from J, and the germline ends sit 15 bases apart. The sample taken for sequencing was peripheral blood. The sequence came from a woman aged 80 or over with acute or convalescent COVID-19. This chain is built from TRBV6-5 and TRBJ2-7; the D gene is possibly TRBD2, with 5 bases matching. The DNA is TGTGCCACCTCCCCCCGGGGAACCTACGAGCAGTACTTC. It specifies CATSPRGTYEQYF.